This TCR beta chain was identified in a study of shared clonotypes between healthy human individuals. The study, taken as a whole, reports: Estimated richness values were generally larger in naive subsets than in memory subsets.

Remarks on this clone: Its target is not known.

TCRdb's copy holds only in-frame clones and misses some; the assay was immunoSEQ multiplex PCR. The profile covers about 2.1 million clones, with approximately 94% appearing a single time and over 1.5% taken by the ten largest. Terminally differentiated effector memory CD45RA+ cells were excluded from the naive CD8 cells, which were CD45RO-negative and positively selected for CCR7. The sample consisted of naive CD8+ T cells from PBMCs. The source of this sequence is a young man in good health. Some clones in this sample may be carry-over from other donors' samples.

The CDR3 loop reads CASSWQYQETQYF. In DNA form, the CDR3 reads TGTGCCAGCAGTTGGCAGTATCAAGAGACCCAGTACTTC. The genes are TRBV14 and TRBJ2-5; the D is unclear. The V end was cut by 6 bases, the J end by 2 bases, with 10 bases between. The length of the CDR3 is 13 residues. CDR1 is SGHDN and CDR2 is FVKESK in the germline V gene.